The clone carrying this T cell receptor (beta chain) was seen a handful of times. The antigen remains undetermined. V was clipped by 6 bases and J by 6 bases, with 15 bases between them. The V gene's germline CDR1 is MDHEN and CDR2 SYDVKM. The CDR3 spans 14 residues. This specimen comes from a study of radiotherapy plus CTLA-4 blockade in lung cancer. Repertoires were generated with immunoSEQ multiplex PCR, while TCRdb's copy carries only in-frame clones and drops some. The profile shows over 85,000 clones, approximately 75% of them singletons. Points from the study as a whole: With interferon-beta, early dynamics of blood T cell clones were reported to best predict response. Among blood TCR repertoires after radiotherapy plus ipilimumab, tumor-derived clones expanded.

The V gene is TRBV28, the J gene TRBJ2-1, with D perhaps matching TRBD1 (7 bases). The sequenced sample was peripheral blood, obtained from a patient treated with radiotherapy plus ipilimumab. The sequence was collected from a human donor with non-small cell lung cancer who had a partial response to radiotherapy plus ipilimumab. Some clones in this sample may be carry-over from other donors' samples. The CDR3 spells CASRDRGTVNEQFF. DNA for the CDR3: TGTGCCAGCAGAGACCGCGGGACAGTCAATGAGCAGTTCTTC.